The entry that follows covers one TCR beta chain sequence. TCRbeta libraries were built with three rounds of nested PCR, modified from ARM-PCR. TCRdb reprocessed the multiplex PCR reads with MiXCR, giving one entry per CDR3 protein. In the table there are roughly 43,000 distinct CDR3 sequences, around three fifths of which are singletons. This entry comes from a study of tumor and adjacent non-tumor tissue in lung cancer. The V gene's germline CDR1 is MNHNY and CDR2 SVGAGI (reference sequence). The CDR3 is 14 residues long. Trimming at V came to 6 bases and at J to 10 bases, leaving 11 bases not matched to a gene. No cell sorting was done before RNA was extracted from the tissue. More than 3 cm separated this lung sample from the edge of the tumor.

This TCR was sampled from a man in his fifties or sixties with non-small cell lung cancer. What was sequenced was distant non-tumor lung tissue. The chain carries TRBV6-6 and TRBJ1-4, with 7 bases matching TRBD1. This CDR3 reads CASSRDGQVGKLFF. As DNA, the CDR3 is TGTGCCAGCAGCCGGGACGGACAGGTGGGAAAACTGTTTTTT.